The rows below give T cell receptor beta chains drawn from one sample of a study of blood T cell repertoires in COVID-19. Sequencing used immunoSEQ multiplex PCR; TCRdb keeps in-frame clones, though not all of them. The profile shows around 450,000 clones, approximately 90% of them singletons. Sequenced material: peripheral blood. Receptors were obtained from a woman aged 30 to 39 with acute or convalescent COVID-19. The CDR3 runs from the conserved cysteine through the conserved F or W. The order of the fields is V gene, J gene, D gene, CDR3 length, clone size, CDR3 protein, CDR3 DNA. The D gene is left open where the match is weak. Only some rows state a clone size, as once, few, many or a class for expanded clones.

>TRBV19|TRBJ2-1|TRBD2|14|-
CASSGTSGGAKQFF
TGTGCCAGTAGTGGGACTAGCGGGGGGGCCAAGCAGTTCTTC
>TRBV9|TRBJ2-1|TRBD2|15|-
CASSVEAGGPYEQFF
TGTGCCAGCAGCGTAGAAGCGGGGGGGCCCTATGAGCAGTTCTTC
>TRBV11-1|TRBJ2-4|TRBD2|14|-
CASSAGGVKNIQYF
TGTGCCAGCAGCGCGGGGGGGGTCAAAAACATTCAGTACTTC
>TRBV11-2|TRBJ1-2|TRBD1|15|-
CASSLGTGGRYGYTF
TGTGCCAGCAGCCTGGGGACAGGGGGCCGCTATGGCTACACCTTC
>TRBV6-2/TRBV6-3|TRBJ2-1|TRBD2|17|-
CASSPLTSGGFYNEQFF
TGTGCCAGCAGCCCCCTGACTAGCGGGGGCTTCTACAATGAGCAGTTCTTC
>TRBV5-6|TRBJ1-2|-|12|once
CASSLDSYGYTF
TGTGCCAGCAGCTTGGATAGCTATGGCTACACCTTC
>TRBV12-3/TRBV12-4|TRBJ2-1|-|13|-
CASSPGQYNEQFF
TGTGCCAGCAGTCCCGGACAGTACAATGAGCAGTTCTTC
>TRBV15|TRBJ1-6|-|15|once
CATSREQVYNSPLHF
TGTGCCACCAGCAGAGAACAGGTGTATAATTCACCCCTCCACTTT
>TRBV4-2|TRBJ1-5|-|14|-
CASSPGQYNQPQHF
TGTGCCAGCAGCCCTGGACAGTACAATCAGCCCCAGCATTTT
>TRBV5-4|TRBJ2-7|TRBD1|15|-
CASSERQGNFYEQYF
TGTGCCAGCAGCGAAAGACAGGGGAATTTCTACGAGCAGTACTTC
>TRBV2|TRBJ2-1|TRBD2|16|-
CASSGRVSVRGDEQFF
TGTGCCAGCAGTGGGAGGGTTTCGGTGCGGGGGGATGAGCAGTTCTTC
>TRBV7-6|TRBJ2-7|TRBD2|16|-
CASSLVVSGELYEQYF
TGTGCCAGCAGCTTAGTAGTGAGCGGGGAGCTCTACGAGCAGTACTTC
>TRBV7-6|TRBJ2-1|TRBD2|14|-
CASSPGTSGREQFF
TGTGCCAGCAGCCCTGGGACTAGCGGGCGGGAGCAGTTCTTC
>TRBV3-1/TRBV3-2|TRBJ2-7|-|18|once
CASSQDNLWNRAPYEQYF
TGTGCCAGCAGCCAAGATAATCTCTGGAACAGGGCACCCTACGAGCAGTACTTC
>TRBV18|TRBJ1-5|-|15|-
CASSPLGGQDQPQHF
TGTGCCAGCTCACCACTCGGGGGGCAGGATCAGCCCCAGCATTTT
>TRBV7-8|TRBJ1-2|-|17|once
CASSLGLAGPANYGYTF
TGTGCCAGCAGCTTAGGGTTGGCAGGGCCTGCTAACTATGGCTACACCTTC
>TRBV7-9|TRBJ2-5|TRBD2|14|-
CASSLGGLAGTQYF
TGTGCCAGCAGCTTAGGTGGACTAGCGGGGACCCAGTACTTC